This entry is about one T cell receptor beta chain. Its antigen is not identified. TCR beta libraries were prepared from cDNA with unique molecular identifiers. TCRdb analysed the PCR reads with MiXCR anew, one entry per CDR3 protein. The data show some 890,000 distinct CDR3 sequences, under 70% seen once. The data originate from a study of post-analysis software for immune sequencing data. Overall study context: Relapsing-remitting, secondary progressive and progressive-relapsing forms of multiple sclerosis all featured among disease courses.

With V trimmed by 4 bases and J by 0 bases, 4 bases remained unmatched. The length of the CDR3 is 15 residues. Germline V CDR1 and CDR2: SGHRS, YFSETQ. Study results and caveats: A significant reduction in normalized Chao1 diversity was observed in multiple sclerosis patients versus controls. Those samples that were prepared in the same batch co-clustered strongly by F measure. Patients used about 5 TRBV segments, including TRBV5-6, TRBV5-1 and TRBV20-1, more often than controls.

The sequence derives from a girl between 5 and 17 years old with multiple sclerosis. V is TRBV5-1 and J is TRBJ1-5, with 7 bases matching TRBD1. The sequencing sample was made of blood. CDR3 protein: CASSPGQDSNQPQHF. CDR3 nucleotides: TGCGCCAGCAGCCCCGGACAGGATAGCAATCAGCCCCAGCATTTT.